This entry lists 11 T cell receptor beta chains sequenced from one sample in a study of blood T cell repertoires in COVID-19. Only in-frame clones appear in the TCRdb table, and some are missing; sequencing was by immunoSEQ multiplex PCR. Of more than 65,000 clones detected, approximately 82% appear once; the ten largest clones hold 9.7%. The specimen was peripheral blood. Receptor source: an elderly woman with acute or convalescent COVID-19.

The CDR3 region has the DNA TGTGCCAGCAGCTTGGTGGGCAGAGTTCACACTGAAGCTTTCTTT. Its translation is CASSLVGRVHTEAFF. The chain links TRBV5-4 to TRBJ1-1; D not certain. The V end lost 0 bases, the J end lost 3 bases, and 12 bases lay between the germline ends. CDR1 is SGHNT and CDR2 is YYREEE in the germline V gene (reference sequence). This CDR3 region has 15 residues.

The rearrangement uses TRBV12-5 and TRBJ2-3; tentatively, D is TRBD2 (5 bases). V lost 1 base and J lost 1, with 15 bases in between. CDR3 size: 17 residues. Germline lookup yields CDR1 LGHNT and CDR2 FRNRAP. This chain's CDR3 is CASGLDQGRLRTDTQYF. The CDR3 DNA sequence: TGTGCTAGTGGTTTGGACCAAGGAAGACTACGCACAGATACGCAGTATTTT. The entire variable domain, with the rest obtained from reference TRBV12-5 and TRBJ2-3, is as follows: DARVTQTPRHKVTEMGQEVTMRCQPILGHNTVFWYRQTMMQGLELLAYFRNRAPLDDSGMPKDRFSAEMPDATLATLKIQPSEPRDSAVYFCASGLDQGRLRTDTQYFGPGTRLTVL.

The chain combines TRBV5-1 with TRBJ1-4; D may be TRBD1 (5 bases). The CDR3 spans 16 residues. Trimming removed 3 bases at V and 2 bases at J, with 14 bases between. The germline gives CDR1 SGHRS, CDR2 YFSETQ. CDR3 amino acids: CASSWGDGRTNEKLFF. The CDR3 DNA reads TGCGCCAGCAGCTGGGGGGATGGCAGGACTAATGAAAAACTGTTTTTT.

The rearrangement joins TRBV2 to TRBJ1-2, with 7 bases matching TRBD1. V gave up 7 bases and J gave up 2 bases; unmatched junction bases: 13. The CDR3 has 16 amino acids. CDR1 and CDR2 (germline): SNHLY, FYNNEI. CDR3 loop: CASNPPRGTDNYGYTF. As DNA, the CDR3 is TGTGCCAGCAATCCCCCTCGAGGGACAGACAACTATGGCTACACCTTC.

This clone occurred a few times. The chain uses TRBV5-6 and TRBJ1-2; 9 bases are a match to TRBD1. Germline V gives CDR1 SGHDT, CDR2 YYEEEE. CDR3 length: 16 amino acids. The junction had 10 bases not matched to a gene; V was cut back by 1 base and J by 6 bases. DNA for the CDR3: TGTGCCAGCAGCTTGTACGGGACAGGGCCAGAGGATGGCTACACCTTC. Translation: CASSLYGTGPEDGYTF.

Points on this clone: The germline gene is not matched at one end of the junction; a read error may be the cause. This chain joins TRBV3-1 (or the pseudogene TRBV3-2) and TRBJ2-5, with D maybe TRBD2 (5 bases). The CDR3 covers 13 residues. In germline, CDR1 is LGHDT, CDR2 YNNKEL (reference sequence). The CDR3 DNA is TGTGCCAGCAGTCAAGGGAGTGGCGAGACCCAGTACTTC. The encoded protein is CASSQGSGETQYF.

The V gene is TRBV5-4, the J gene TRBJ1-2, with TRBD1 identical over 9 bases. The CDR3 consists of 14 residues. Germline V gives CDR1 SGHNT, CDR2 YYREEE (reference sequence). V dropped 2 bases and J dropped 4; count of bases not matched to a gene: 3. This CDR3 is CASSLGTGSYGYTF. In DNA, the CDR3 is TGTGCCAGCAGCTTAGGGACAGGGTCCTATGGCTACACCTTC.

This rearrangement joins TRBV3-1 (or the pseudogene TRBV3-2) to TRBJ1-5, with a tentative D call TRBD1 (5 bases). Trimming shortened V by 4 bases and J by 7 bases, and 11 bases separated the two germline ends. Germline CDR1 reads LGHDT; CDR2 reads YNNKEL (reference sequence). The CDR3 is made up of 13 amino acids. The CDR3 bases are TGTGCCAGCAGCCGAGCCGGGGGACAGCCCCAGCATTTT. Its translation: CASSRAGGQPQHF.

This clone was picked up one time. The CDR3 is CASSVSGGLYEQYF. For the CDR3, the DNA is TGTGCCAGCAGTGTTAGCGGGGGGCTCTACGAGCAGTACTTC. The V gene is TRBV2, the J gene TRBJ2-7; 10 nucleotides agree with TRBD2. Trimming took 4 bases from V and 3 from J; bases not matched to a gene: 3. The germline V gene encodes CDR1 SNHLY and CDR2 FYNNEI. The CDR3 loop spans 14 amino acids. Variable domain in full (rest from reference TRBV2 and TRBJ2-7): EPEVTQTPSHQVTQMGQEVILRCVPISNHLYFYWYRQILGQKVEFLVSFYNNEISEKSEIFDDQFSVERPDGSNFTLKIRSTKLEDSAMYFCASSVSGGLYEQYFGPGTRLTVT.

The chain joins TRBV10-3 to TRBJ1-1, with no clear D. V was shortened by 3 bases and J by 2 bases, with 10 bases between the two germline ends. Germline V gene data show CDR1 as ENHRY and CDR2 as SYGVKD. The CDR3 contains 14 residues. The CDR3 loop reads CAISDSGSNTEAFF. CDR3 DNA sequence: TGTGCCATCAGTGATTCCGGTTCTAACACTGAAGCTTTCTTT.

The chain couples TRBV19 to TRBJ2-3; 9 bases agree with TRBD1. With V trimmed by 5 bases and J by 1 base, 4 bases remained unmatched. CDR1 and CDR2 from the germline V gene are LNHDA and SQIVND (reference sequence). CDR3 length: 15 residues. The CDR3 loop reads CASSPGQGGTDTQYF. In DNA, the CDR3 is TGTGCCAGTAGTCCGGGACAGGGCGGCACAGATACGCAGTATTTT. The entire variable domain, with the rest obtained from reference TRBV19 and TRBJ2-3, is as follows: DGGITQSPKYLFRKEGQNVTLSCEQNLNHDAMYWYRQDPGQGLRLIYYSQIVNDFQKGDIAEGYSVSREKKESFPLTVTSAQKNPTAFYLCASSPGQGGTDTQYFGPGTRLTVL.